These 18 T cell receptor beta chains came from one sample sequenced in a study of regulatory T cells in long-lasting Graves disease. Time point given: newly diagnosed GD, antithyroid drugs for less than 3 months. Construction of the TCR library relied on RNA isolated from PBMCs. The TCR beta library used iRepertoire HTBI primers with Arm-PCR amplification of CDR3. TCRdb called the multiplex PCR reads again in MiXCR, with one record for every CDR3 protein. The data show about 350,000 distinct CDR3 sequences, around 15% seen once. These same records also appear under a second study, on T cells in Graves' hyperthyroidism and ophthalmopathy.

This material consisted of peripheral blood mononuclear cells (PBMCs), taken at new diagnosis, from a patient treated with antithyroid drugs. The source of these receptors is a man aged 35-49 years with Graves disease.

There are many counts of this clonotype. The chain's CDR3 is CATSRPSGQGGTGELFF. The CDR3 DNA follows: TGTGCCACCAGTAGGCCCTCGGGACAGGGGGGCACCGGGGAGCTGTTTTTT. The chain combines TRBV24-1 with TRBJ2-2, with TRBD1 identical over 11 bases. This CDR3 is 17 amino acids long. V lost 6 bases and J lost 4; bases outside the gene matches: 9. Germline CDR1 is KGHDR and CDR2 is SFDVKD.

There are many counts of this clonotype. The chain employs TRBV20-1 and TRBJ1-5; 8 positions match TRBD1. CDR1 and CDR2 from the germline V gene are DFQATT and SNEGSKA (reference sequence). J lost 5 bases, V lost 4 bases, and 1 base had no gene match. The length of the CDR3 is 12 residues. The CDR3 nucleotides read TGCAGTGCTACGACAGGGGATCAGCCCCAGCATTTT. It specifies CSATTGDQPQHF.

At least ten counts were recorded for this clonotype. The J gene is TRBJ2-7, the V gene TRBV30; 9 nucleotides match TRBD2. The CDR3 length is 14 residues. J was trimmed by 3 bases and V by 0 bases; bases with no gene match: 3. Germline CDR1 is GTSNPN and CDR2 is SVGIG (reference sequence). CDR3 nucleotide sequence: TGTGCCTGGAGTGTACCTAGCGGGGTCTACGAGCAGTACTTC. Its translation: CAWSVPSGVYEQYF.

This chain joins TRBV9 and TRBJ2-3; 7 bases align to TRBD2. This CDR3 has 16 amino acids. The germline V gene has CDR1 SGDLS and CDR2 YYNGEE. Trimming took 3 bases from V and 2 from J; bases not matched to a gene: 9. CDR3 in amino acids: CASSAREGRPTDTQYF. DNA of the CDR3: TGTGCCAGCAGCGCCAGGGAGGGGAGGCCCACAGATACGCAGTATTTT.

The CDR3 is CASSDRVREQYF. DNA for the CDR3: TGCGCCAGCAGTGACAGGGTCCGCGAGCAGTACTTC. The V call is TRBV10-2, the J call TRBJ2-7; tentatively, D is TRBD1 (5 bases). Germline V gives CDR1 WSHSY, CDR2 SAAADI. CDR3 size: 12 residues. Trimming left V 3 bases short and J 6 bases short, with 9 bases between.

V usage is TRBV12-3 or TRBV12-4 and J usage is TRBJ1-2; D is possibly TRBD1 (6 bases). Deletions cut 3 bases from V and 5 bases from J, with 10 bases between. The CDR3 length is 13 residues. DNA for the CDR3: TGTGCCAGCAGTTTCAGAACAGGGTATGGCTACACCTTC. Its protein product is CASSFRTGYGYTF.

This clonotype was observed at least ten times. The DNA of the CDR3 is TGTGCCAGCAGTTCCAACGGGCCCAACAAACCTTACGAGCAGTACTTC. Translation: CASSSNGPNKPYEQYF. The chain employs TRBV28 and TRBJ2-7; no definite D call. The CDR3 is 16 amino acids. Germline V CDR1 and CDR2: MDHEN, SYDVKM. The V and J ends lost 4 bases and 4 bases respectively, with 20 bases between them.

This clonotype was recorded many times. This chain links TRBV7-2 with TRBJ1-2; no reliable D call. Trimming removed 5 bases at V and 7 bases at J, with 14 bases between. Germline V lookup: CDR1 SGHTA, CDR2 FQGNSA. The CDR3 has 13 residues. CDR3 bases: TGTGCCAGCAGCCTGGTGGAGGACGGTGGCTACACCTTC. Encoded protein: CASSLVEDGGYTF.

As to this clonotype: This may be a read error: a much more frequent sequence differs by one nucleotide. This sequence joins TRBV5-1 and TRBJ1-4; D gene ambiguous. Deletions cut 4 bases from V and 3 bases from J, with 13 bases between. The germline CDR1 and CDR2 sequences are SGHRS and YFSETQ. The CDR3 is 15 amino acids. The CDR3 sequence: CASSPEHLANEKLFF. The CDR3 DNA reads TGCGCCAGCAGCCCCGAACACTTGGCTAATGAAAAACTGTTTTTT.

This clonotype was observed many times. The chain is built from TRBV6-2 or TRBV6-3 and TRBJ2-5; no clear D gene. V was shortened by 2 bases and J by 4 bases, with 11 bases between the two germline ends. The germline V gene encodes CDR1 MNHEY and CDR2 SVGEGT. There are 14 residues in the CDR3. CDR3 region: CASSYQRLRETQYF. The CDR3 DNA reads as TGTGCCAGCAGTTACCAACGTTTGAGAGAGACCCAGTACTTC.

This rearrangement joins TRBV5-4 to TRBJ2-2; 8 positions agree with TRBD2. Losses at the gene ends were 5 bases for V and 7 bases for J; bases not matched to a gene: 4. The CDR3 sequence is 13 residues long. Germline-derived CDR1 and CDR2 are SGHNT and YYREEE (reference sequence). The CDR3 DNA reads TGTGCCAGCAGTCCGGGGGGGCACGGGGAGCTGTTTTTT. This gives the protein CASSPGGHGELFF. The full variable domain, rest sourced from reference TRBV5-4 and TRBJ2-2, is ETGVTQSPTHLIKTRGQQVTLRCSSQSGHNTVSWYQQALGQGPQFIFQYYREEENGRGNFPPRFSGLQFPNYSSELNVNALELDDSALYLCASSPGGHGELFFGEGSRLTVL.

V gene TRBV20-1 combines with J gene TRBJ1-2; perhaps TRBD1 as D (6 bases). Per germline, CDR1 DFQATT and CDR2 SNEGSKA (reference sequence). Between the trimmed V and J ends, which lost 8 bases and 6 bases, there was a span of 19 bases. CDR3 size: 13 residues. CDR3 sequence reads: CSQTGWSSDGYTF. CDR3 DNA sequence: TGCAGTCAAACAGGGTGGTCGTCGGATGGCTACACCTTC.

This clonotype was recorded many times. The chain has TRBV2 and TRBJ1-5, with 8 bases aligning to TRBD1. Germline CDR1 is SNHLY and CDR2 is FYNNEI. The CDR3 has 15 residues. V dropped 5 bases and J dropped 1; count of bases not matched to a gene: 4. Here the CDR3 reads CASSQDRASNQPQHF. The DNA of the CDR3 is TGTGCCAGCAGTCAGGACAGGGCGAGCAATCAGCCCCAGCATTTT.

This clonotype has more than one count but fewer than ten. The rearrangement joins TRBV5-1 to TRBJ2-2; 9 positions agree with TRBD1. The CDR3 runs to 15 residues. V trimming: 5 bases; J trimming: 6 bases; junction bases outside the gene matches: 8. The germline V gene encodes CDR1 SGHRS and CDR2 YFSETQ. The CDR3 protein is CASSWGQGDSGELFF. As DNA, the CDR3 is TGCGCCAGCAGTTGGGGACAGGGTGATTCCGGGGAGCTGTTTTTT.

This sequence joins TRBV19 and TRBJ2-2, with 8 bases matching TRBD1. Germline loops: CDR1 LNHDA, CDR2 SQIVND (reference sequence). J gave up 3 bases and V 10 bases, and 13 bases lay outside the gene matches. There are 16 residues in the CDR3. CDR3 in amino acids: CATHGMTGADTGELFF. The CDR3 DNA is TGTGCCACCCACGGGATGACAGGGGCCGACACCGGGGAGCTGTTTTTT.

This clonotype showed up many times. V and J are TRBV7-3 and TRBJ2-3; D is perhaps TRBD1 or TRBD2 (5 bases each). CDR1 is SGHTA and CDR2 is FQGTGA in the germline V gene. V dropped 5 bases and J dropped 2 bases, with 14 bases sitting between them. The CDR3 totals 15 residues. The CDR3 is CASSPGGGLTDTQYF. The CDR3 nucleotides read TGTGCCAGCAGCCCGGGTGGGGGTCTCACAGATACGCAGTATTTT.

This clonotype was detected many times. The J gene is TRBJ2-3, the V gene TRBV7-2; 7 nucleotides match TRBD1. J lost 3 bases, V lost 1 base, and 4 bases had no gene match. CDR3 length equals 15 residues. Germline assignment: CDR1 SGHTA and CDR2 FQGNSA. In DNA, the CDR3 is TGTGCCAGCAGCTTAGACACAGGGGCAACAGATACGCAGTATTTT. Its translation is CASSLDTGATDTQYF.

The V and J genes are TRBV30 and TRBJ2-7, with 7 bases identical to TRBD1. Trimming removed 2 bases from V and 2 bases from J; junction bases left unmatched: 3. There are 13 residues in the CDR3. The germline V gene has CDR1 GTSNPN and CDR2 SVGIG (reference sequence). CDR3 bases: TGTGCCTGGAGTTGGACAGGAGCCTACGAGCAGTACTTC. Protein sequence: CAWSWTGAYEQYF.